This T cell receptor (beta chain) came from a study of response to subunit inactivated influenza vaccine. Overall study findings and caveats: The study's authors posited that every seasonal influenza vaccination enlists few new T cells.

CDR1 is SGHTA, CDR2 FQGTGA, per germline. The junction had 16 bases not matched to a gene; V was cut back by 5 bases and J by 5 bases. This CDR3 has 18 residues. In regard to this clonotype: What it binds is unknown.

One entry per CDR3 protein, called by TCRdb with MiXCR from the RT-PCR reads. The sample lists approximately 530,000 distinct CDR3 sequences; roughly 13% were seen once. Sequencing used PBMCs from blood, obtained 35 to 45 days after vaccination. This TCR was recovered from a man aged 45-65 years who received an inactivated influenza vaccine. This rearrangement joins TRBV7-3 to TRBJ2-5, with 11 bases identical to TRBD2. CDR3 loop: CASSTARSSGRGAETQYF. Here the CDR3 DNA reads TGTGCCAGCAGCACAGCTCGGAGTAGCGGGAGGGGAGCGGAGACCCAGTACTTC.